The next 10 T cell receptor beta chains were all read from a single sample in a study of spatial heterogeneity in lung cancer. As for time point: blood taken at disease recurrence. Whole RNA obtained from tumor, nontumor lung or frozen PBMC underwent sequencing without sorting. TCRdb passed the 5' RACE reads through MiXCR, listing each CDR3 protein once. The data show around 10,000 distinct CDR3 sequences, 3% to 4.5% seen once. This sample comprised PBMCs, obtained at recurrence. These receptors were collected from a female donor with early-stage non-small cell lung cancer.

This clonotype has a count of ten or more. This beta chain appears as a stray read in a library generated for alpha chains; its size is not informative. The genes are TRBV4-2 and TRBJ1-1; 8 bases agree with TRBD1. In germline, CDR1 is LGHNA, CDR2 YNFKEQ. The CDR3 consists of 17 residues. V lost 4 bases, J lost 4 bases, and 14 bases stayed unmatched. The CDR3 is CASSPGLRGRVGTEAFF. The DNA for the CDR3 is TGTGCCAGCAGCCCTGGGCTCAGGGGGCGCGTTGGCACTGAAGCTTTCTTT.

This clonotype was counted ten times or more. Being off target in a library aimed at alpha chains, this beta chain has a size of little meaning. J is TRBJ2-5 and V is TRBV5-1; D gene uncertain. Germline V gene data show CDR1 as SGHRS and CDR2 as YFSETQ. This CDR3 has 13 residues. Trimming pared 0 bases from V and 4 bases from J, leaving 7 bases between. DNA of the CDR3: TGCGCCAGCAGCTTGGTTCCGGCAGAGACCCAGTACTTC. Its translation: CASSLVPAETQYF.

This clonotype is categorized as medium-sized. Within a library made for alpha chains, this beta chain is off target, and its count is uninformative. This sequence joins TRBV20-1 and TRBJ2-2; 8 bases fit TRBD2. J was trimmed by 1 base and V by 0 bases; bases with no gene match: 4. In germline, CDR1 is DFQATT, CDR2 SNEGSKA (reference sequence). CDR3 length: 16 amino acids. The CDR3 region is CSARDLREGNTGELFF. CDR3 coding DNA: TGCAGTGCTAGAGATCTCCGGGAGGGGAACACCGGGGAGCTGTTTTTT.

This clonotype appeared many times. Being off target in a library aimed at alpha chains, this beta chain has a size of little meaning. The CDR3 DNA sequence: TGTGCCAGCAGCTTAGGAGTGCTGGGCTACGAGCAGTACTTC. Translated: CASSLGVLGYEQYF. The chain joins TRBV7-2 to TRBJ2-7; D gene uncertain. V was trimmed by 1 base and J by 3 bases, leaving 10 bases between them. The V gene's germline CDR1 is SGHTA and CDR2 FQGNSA. The CDR3 extends over 14 amino acids.

This clonotype was counted many times. This beta chain slipped into a library made for alpha chains as a stray read, so its size is not meaningful. The chain links TRBV2 to TRBJ2-7; TRBD1 is a possible D gene (6 bases). The V end lost 6 bases, the J end lost 6 bases, and 15 bases lay between the germline ends. Germline values: CDR1 SNHLY, CDR2 FYNNEI. This CDR3 region has 13 residues. This chain's CDR3 is CASRDTGTTEQYF. DNA for the CDR3: TGTGCCAGCAGAGACACCGGGACAACCGAGCAGTACTTC.

This clonotype was recorded at least ten times. This beta chain is an off-target read within a library intended for alpha chains, so its frequency means little. The chain has TRBV10-1 and TRBJ2-5; D gene ambiguous. The germline CDR1 and CDR2 sequences are WNHNN and SYGVQD (reference sequence). The CDR3 covers 13 residues. The ends were cut back, 5 bases at V and 0 bases at J, with 7 bases in the middle. The CDR3 is CASSFSYQETQYF. The DNA of the CDR3 is TGCGCCAGCAGTTTTTCGTACCAAGAGACCCAGTACTTC.

Ten or more counts support this clonotype. An end of the junction differs from the germline gene, which may be a read error. The library was built for alpha chains, so this beta chain is an off-target read and its size means little. The rearrangement uses TRBV29-1 and TRBJ2-7, with D perhaps matching TRBD2 (6 bases). Germline V CDR1 and CDR2: SQVTM, ANQGSEA. This CDR3 has 11 residues. This chain's CDR3 is CGVARGNEQYF. In nucleotides, the CDR3 is TGCGGCGTGGCGCGGGGAAACGAGCAGTACTTC.

This clonotype was seen at least ten times. Since the library was made to target alpha chains, this beta chain is a stray read and its abundance is not meaningful. The V call is TRBV29-1, the J call TRBJ2-7; TRBD1 agrees at 7 bases. The CDR3 length is 16 residues. Germline CDR1 is SQVTM and CDR2 is ANQGSEA. Trimming at V came to 7 bases and at J to 3 bases, leaving 18 bases not matched to a gene. The CDR3 nucleotides are TGCAGCGAAGACTATAGAGGGACAGAAAGAAACTACGAGCAGTACTTC. Amino acid sequence: CSEDYRGTERNYEQYF.

There are many counts of this clonotype. This beta chain was picked up by a library intended for alpha chains and is off target, so its count carries little meaning. The chain recombines TRBV7-2 with TRBJ2-2; TRBD2 agrees at 10 bases. Germline CDR1 and CDR2: SGHTA and FQGNSA. Trimming cost V 5 bases and J 3 bases; bases outside gene matches: 6. The length of the CDR3 is 16 residues. CDR3 DNA sequence: TGTGCCAGCAGCGCCCTAGCGGGGGCGGACACCGGGGAGCTGTTTTTT. It encodes CASSALAGADTGELFF.

This clonotype has a count of ten or more. Little can be read into the size of this beta chain, an off-target read in a library designed for alpha chains. The chain has TRBV14 and TRBJ1-1, with D possibly TRBD1 on 5 matching bases. With 0 bases removed from V and 5 bases from J, the gap between germline ends came to 13 bases. CDR1 is SGHDN and CDR2 is FVKESK in the germline V gene. There are 15 residues in the CDR3. The CDR3 DNA reads TGTGCCAGCAGCCAAGATCTGGGGGGGAAGACTGAAGCTTTCTTT. Protein sequence: CASSQDLGGKTEAFF.